One and the same sample provided the 14 T cell receptor beta chains below, sequenced in a study of identical twins. Using its own MiXCR run on the 5' RACE reads, TCRdb lists one record per CDR3 protein. Among roughly 720,000 distinct CDR3 sequences listed, 15% to 20% were seen once. A further study also used this sample, focusing on T cells expressing NK-cell markers.

The sequencing input was PBMCs. These receptors came from a woman between 18 and 29 years old in good health.

This clonotype has a handful of counts. The chain is built from TRBV7-2 and TRBJ2-1; D is unclear. The CDR3 runs 17 residues. The germline V and J ends were trimmed by 1 base and 6 bases, with 19 bases remaining between them. CDR1 and CDR2 from the germline V gene are SGHTA and FQGNSA. The CDR3 here is CASSLGIATHICNEQFF. CDR3 in DNA: TGTGCCAGCAGCTTAGGAATAGCAACCCACATATGCAATGAGCAGTTCTTC.

Only a few counts were recorded for this clonotype. The chain couples TRBV4-3 to TRBJ2-2; the match to TRBD2 covers 7 bases. After removal of 0 bases from V and 5 bases from J, the junction contained 15 bases not matched to a gene. Per germline, CDR1 LGHNA and CDR2 YSLEER. This CDR3 contains 19 residues. For the CDR3, the DNA is TGCGCCAGCAGCCAAGAACCGGGTTACGGGGGGACGGGGACCGGGGAGCTGTTTTTT. It specifies CASSQEPGYGGTGTGELFF.

The rearrangement links TRBV27 to TRBJ2-3, with 12 nucleotides matching TRBD1. Trimming at V came to 5 bases and at J to 4 bases, leaving 10 bases not matched to a gene. CDR3 size: 17 residues. CDR1 and CDR2 from the germline V gene are MNHEY and SMNVEV (reference sequence). The CDR3 DNA sequence: TGTGCCAGCAGTCTCCTTGGGGGACAGGGGGCGTCAGATACGCAGTATTTT. The encoded protein is CASSLLGGQGASDTQYF.

J is TRBJ2-5 and V is TRBV20-1; TRBD2 might be the D (6 bases). V lost 1 base and J 4 bases, leaving 13 bases between the germline ends. CDR1 DFQATT and CDR2 SNEGSKA come from the germline V gene (reference sequence). This CDR3 spans 14 amino acids. CDR3 loop: CSARGRVHIETQYF. The DNA of the CDR3 is TGCAGTGCTAGAGGGAGGGTGCATATAGAGACCCAGTACTTC.

The chain recombines TRBV5-1 with TRBJ1-2, with 8 positions matching TRBD1. The CDR3 is 13 amino acids. The V gene end was trimmed by 4 bases and the J gene end by 13 bases; junction bases not matched to a gene: 12. Germline CDR1 and CDR2: SGHRS and YFSETQ. CDR3 coding DNA: TGCGCCAGCAGCCCTGAGGGACAGGCGACGGGCACCTTC. This encodes CASSPEGQATGTF.

The sample holds a few counts of this clonotype. The chain has TRBV7-8 and TRBJ2-7; tentatively, D is TRBD2 (6 bases). The CDR3 has 13 amino acids. The V and J ends lost 7 bases and 4 bases respectively, with 14 bases between them. Germline V gene lookup returns CDR1 SGHVS and CDR2 FQNEAQ. CDR3: CASTGDGAYEQYF. The CDR3 DNA follows: TGTGCCAGCACGGGGGACGGGGCATACGAGCAGTACTTC.

This clonotype showed up just a few times. The gene calls are TRBV18 and TRBJ1-5; no firm D call. CDR1 and CDR2 from the germline V gene are KGHSH and LQKENI. V dropped 2 bases and J dropped 4 bases, with 12 bases sitting between them. The CDR3 is 15 amino acids. CDR3 bases: TGTGCCAGCTCACCAGACCGATCCGGTAATCAGCCCCAGCATTTT. Protein: CASSPDRSGNQPQHF.

The rearrangement links TRBV29-1 to TRBJ2-5; D not certain. V was shortened by 5 bases and J by 4 bases, with 14 bases between the two germline ends. Germline values: CDR1 SQVTM, CDR2 ANQGSEA. The CDR3 contains 13 residues. As DNA, the CDR3 is TGCAGCGTTCGGCGGCCAGAGATAGAGACCCAGTACTTC. Its protein product is CSVRRPEIETQYF.

The V and J genes are TRBV5-1 and TRBJ2-1; D might be TRBD1 (6 bases). V was shortened by 0 bases and J by 7 bases, with 11 bases between the two germline ends. CDR3 size: 14 residues. Germline CDR1 and CDR2: SGHRS and YFSETQ. Here the CDR3 DNA reads TGCGCCAGCAGCTTGGATCCTACAGGGAATGAGCAGTTCTTC. Translated, it gives CASSLDPTGNEQFF.

The CDR3 coding sequence is TGCGCCAGCAGCTTGGGTGGCGCGGGGTTCTACGAGCAGTACTTC. This sequence encodes CASSLGGAGFYEQYF. The chain is built from TRBV5-1 and TRBJ2-7; D is perhaps TRBD2 (6 bases). CDR1 is SGHRS and CDR2 is YFSETQ in the germline V gene. The CDR3 runs 15 residues. Trimming removed 0 bases from V and 3 bases from J, with 13 bases in between.

In its sample, this clonotype was seen a few times. J is TRBJ2-5 and V is TRBV6-5; the D is unclear. This CDR3 spans 14 amino acids. Germline assignment: CDR1 MNHEY and CDR2 SVGAGI. Trimming removed 5 bases from V and 2 bases from J, with 12 bases in between. The CDR3 loop is CASSNRNEQETQYF. CDR3 in DNA: TGTGCCAGCAGTAACCGGAACGAACAAGAGACCCAGTACTTC.

The gene calls are TRBV2 and TRBJ2-3, with 9 bases lining up with TRBD2. The CDR3 has 15 amino acids. Germline trimming cut 6 bases from V and 1 base from J; bases unmatched to any gene: 5. Germline lookup yields CDR1 SNHLY and CDR2 FYNNEI. The CDR3 bases are TGTGCCAGCAGACGCGGGGGGGTAGGCACAGATACGCAGTATTTT. Protein product: CASRRGGVGTDTQYF. Combining the CDR3 with reference TRBV2 and TRBJ2-3 gives the whole variable domain EPEVTQTPSHQVTQMGQEVILRCVPISNHLYFYWYRQILGQKVEFLVSFYNNEISEKSEIFDDQFSVERPDGSNFTLKIRSTKLEDSAMYFCASRRGGVGTDTQYFGPGTRLTVL.

This clonotype was observed at least ten times. The rearrangement links TRBV12-3 or TRBV12-4 to TRBJ1-2, with unresolved D. The CDR3 extends over 15 amino acids. The germline V and J ends were trimmed by 7 bases and 0 bases, with 15 bases remaining between them. CDR3: CASTLRPNTNYGYTF. The CDR3 DNA is TGTGCCAGCACCCTCCGGCCAAACACTAACTATGGCTACACCTTC.

This clonotype was detected a few times. The chain links TRBV20-1 to TRBJ1-4; no firm D call. Trimming removed 5 bases from V and 4 bases from J, with 11 bases in between. The CDR3 runs to 13 residues. Looked up from germline, CDR1 is DFQATT and CDR2 is SNEGSKA (reference sequence). The CDR3 DNA sequence: TGCAGTGCTCCTTCTAGATTTAATGAAAAACTGTTTTTT. This codes for CSAPSRFNEKLFF.